This is a list of T cell receptor beta chains from one sample in a study of T cells in Graves' hyperthyroidism and ophthalmopathy. TCRdb redid the calling of the multiplex PCR reads with MiXCR, one entry per CDR3 protein. The sample consists of roughly 500,000 distinct CDR3 sequences, approximately 24% of them appearing once. The sequencing sample was made of blood. The source of these receptors is a woman in her 30s with Graves' ophthalmopathy. Both conserved end residues are part of each CDR3. D genes are given only for firm matches. Clone size is stated in some rows and not others, as once, few, many or a class when expanded.

v_gene,d_gene,abundance,j_gene,CDR3nt,CDR3aa
TRBV12-3/TRBV12-4,NA,NA,TRBJ1-2,TGTGCCAGCACAACCCCGGGGGTAGACTATGGCTACACCTTC,CASTTPGVDYGYTF
TRBV18,NA,few,TRBJ2-5,TGTGCCAGCTCACCACCGCCAGGCCAAGAGACCCAGTACTTC,CASSPPPGQETQYF
TRBV3-1,NA,many,TRBJ1-2,TGTGCCAGCAGCCAAGCTCATGGCTACACCTTC,CASSQAHGYTF
TRBV30,NA,many,TRBJ1-1,TGTGCCTGGAGTGGAGCGGAGAACACTGAAGCTTTCTTT,CAWSGAENTEAFF
TRBV2,TRBD1,many,TRBJ2-5,TGTGCCAGCAGCGAGACAGGGTCGGGGGAGACCCAGTACTTC,CASSETGSGETQYF
TRBV14,TRBD2,few,TRBJ2-7,TGTGCCAGCACCGGACTAGCGGGCGAGCAGTACTTC,CASTGLAGEQYF
TRBV3-1,NA,many,TRBJ2-7,TGTGCCAGCAGCCAAGGACCAGGGACCTACGAGCAGTACTTC,CASSQGPGTYEQYF
TRBV2,NA,many,TRBJ1-5,TGTGCCAGCAGCGCCACCCAGGCTTATAGCAATCAGCCCCAGCATTTT,CASSATQAYSNQPQHF
TRBV25-1,TRBD1,few,TRBJ1-1,TGTGCCAGCAGTGGGGGACAGGGGCTGAGGGACGACACTGAAGCTTTCTTT,CASSGGQGLRDDTEAFF
TRBV7-9,NA,many,TRBJ2-5,TGTGCCAGCAGCTTAAAGACAAGTCCCCAAGAGACCCAGTACTTC,CASSLKTSPQETQYF
TRBV20-1,NA,few,TRBJ2-7,TGCAGTGCATTCGATACCTACGAGCAGTACTTC,CSAFDTYEQYF
TRBV20-1,NA,NA,TRBJ2-7,TGCAGTGCCCTGGATGGCCGCGCCGGACCCGGCGAGCAGTACTTC,CSALDGRAGPGEQYF
TRBV11-2,NA,many,TRBJ1-3,TGTGCCAGCAGCCCTGGACCTGGAAACACCATATATTTT,CASSPGPGNTIYF
TRBV20-1,TRBD1,NA,TRBJ1-5,TGCAGTGCTAGAGATCGGGCAGGGGGCGTCGGACAGCCCCAGCATTTT,CSARDRAGGVGQPQHF
TRBV9,TRBD1,many,TRBJ1-1,TGTGCCAGCAGCGAACGACAGGGAGGACTTGAAGCTTTCTTT,CASSERQGGLEAFF
TRBV5-5,NA,many,TRBJ1-2,TGTGCCAGCAGCCGCGGAGATGGCGGAGGCTATGGCTACACCTTC,CASSRGDGGGYGYTF
TRBV15,NA,many,TRBJ2-2,TGTGCCACCAGCAGAGGAGCCGGGGAGCTGTTTTTT,CATSRGAGELFF
TRBV27,NA,NA,TRBJ2-7,TGTGCCATCACTCTCTACGATCAGTACTTC,CAITLYDQYF
TRBV28,TRBD1,NA,TRBJ2-7,TGTGCCAGCAGTTTTCCCGGGACAGGGATTTACGAGCAGTACTTC,CASSFPGTGIYEQYF
TRBV2,TRBD2,many,TRBJ2-5,TGTGCCAGCAGTGAACAGCGGGGGTCGGAGACCCAGTACTTC,CASSEQRGSETQYF
TRBV5-1,NA,NA,TRBJ2-7,TGCGCCAGCAGCGATCCGGACAACTACGAGCAGTACTTC,CASSDPDNYEQYF
TRBV6-2/TRBV6-3,NA,NA,TRBJ1-1,TGTGCCAGCAGAACAGGGCCCACTGAAGCTTTCTTT,CASRTGPTEAFF
TRBV11-3,NA,few,TRBJ1-2,TGTGCCAGCAGCTTTCGCAGGGAGGGTAACTATGGCTACACCTTC,CASSFRREGNYGYTF
TRBV29-1,NA,few,TRBJ1-2,TGCAGCGCAAGTTTACCAAGGTTTGGGGGGATCCCCAATAACTATGGCTACACCTTC,CSASLPRFGGIPNNYGYTF
TRBV25-1,NA,few,TRBJ1-2,TGTGCCAGCAGTGAATGGTCTGGCTATGGCTACACCTTC,CASSEWSGYGYTF
TRBV6-5,NA,many,TRBJ1-2,TGTGCCAGCAGTTGGCGGACCGCTAACTATGGCTACACCTTC,CASSWRTANYGYTF
TRBV6-2/TRBV6-3,NA,NA,TRBJ2-7,TGTGCCAGCAGTTACCCCTATGGATACGAGCAGTACTTC,CASSYPYGYEQYF
TRBV6-5,NA,many,TRBJ1-2,TGTGCCAGCAGTTACCGCCGCGGGGGCGACTATGGCTACACCTTC,CASSYRRGGDYGYTF
TRBV6-5,NA,NA,TRBJ1-2,TGTGCCAGCAGTTACTCGTGGTCACCAGAGTATGGCTACACCTTC,CASSYSWSPEYGYTF
TRBV27,NA,many,TRBJ2-7,TGTGCCAGCAGTTGGGAGGACTATCCCTACGAGCAGTACTTC,CASSWEDYPYEQYF
TRBV27,NA,many,TRBJ1-1,TGTGCCAGCAGGGGACGGATGCCTACTGAAGCTTTCTTT,CASRGRMPTEAFF
TRBV2,TRBD1,many,TRBJ1-6,TGTGCCAGCAGTCTTAGACAGGGGAATTCACCCCTCCACTTT,CASSLRQGNSPLHF
TRBV19,NA,many,TRBJ2-7,TGTGCCAGTAGTATTGGCAGCTGGGGAGGACGGTTCGAGCAGTACTTC,CASSIGSWGGRFEQYF
TRBV9,NA,many,TRBJ1-2,TGTGCCAGCAGCGGGGCTGGGGGCACCCTTGATGGCTACACCTTC,CASSGAGGTLDGYTF
TRBV28,TRBD2,NA,TRBJ2-7,TGTGCCAGCAGTTTATTGACTAGCGGGAGGGCCTACGAGCAGTACTTC,CASSLLTSGRAYEQYF
TRBV5-1,TRBD1,many,TRBJ1-2,TGCGCCAGCAGCTTGGGACAGGGTTTTGATGGCTACACCTTC,CASSLGQGFDGYTF
TRBV6-9,TRBD1,few,TRBJ2-4,TGTGCCAGCAGCTCCGGGACAGGCCACATTCAGTACTTC,CASSSGTGHIQYF
TRBV4-3,NA,many,TRBJ1-2,TGCGCCAGCAGCCAACAGGGAGCTAACTATGGCTACACCTTC,CASSQQGANYGYTF
TRBV6-1,NA,NA,TRBJ2-7,TGTGCCAGCAGGGTTACAGGGCCCCTCGAGCAGTACTTC,CASRVTGPLEQYF
TRBV29-1,TRBD1,many,TRBJ2-7,TGCAGCGTTGGCCAGGGGGCCTACGAGCAGTACTTC,CSVGQGAYEQYF
TRBV6-5,NA,many,TRBJ1-1,TGTGCCAGCAGTTACCTCCGACTGTTTAGTACCAACACTGAAGCTTTCTTT,CASSYLRLFSTNTEAFF
TRBV12-3/TRBV12-4,TRBD1,NA,TRBJ2-2,TGTGCCAGCAGTACCGGGACAGAAACCGGGGAGCTGTTTTTT,CASSTGTETGELFF
TRBV27,NA,many,TRBJ2-7,TGTGCCAGCAGTGGAGAACAGGGTTCCTACGAGCAGTACTTC,CASSGEQGSYEQYF
TRBV11-2,TRBD2,NA,TRBJ2-5,TGTGCCAGCAGCCCCCCGGGACTAGCGGGAAGGAGGGAGACCCAGTACTTC,CASSPPGLAGRRETQYF
TRBV2,NA,NA,TRBJ1-2,TGTGCCAGCACTCGGGACGAAGAAGGCTACTATGGCTACACCTTC,CASTRDEEGYYGYTF
TRBV20-1,TRBD2,NA,TRBJ2-7,TGCAGTGCTAGACGGGGAGACCTTGCGGGAGTGGACACCTTCGAGTACGAGCAGTACTTC,CSARRGDLAGVDTFEYEQYF
TRBV7-9,NA,many,TRBJ2-7,TGTGCCAGCAGAGGACGGTACTACGAGCAGTACTTC,CASRGRYYEQYF
TRBV20-1,NA,few,TRBJ2-5,TGCAGTGCCTTGCTGGAGACCCAGTACTTC,CSALLETQYF
TRBV3-1,NA,NA,TRBJ1-2,TGTGCCAGCAGCCAAGATATGCTAGGAGATTCCTACACCTTC,CASSQDMLGDSYTF
TRBV5-1,NA,NA,TRBJ2-2,TGCGCCAGCACGCGACAGTGGGACACCGGGGAGCTGTTTTTT,CASTRQWDTGELFF
TRBV25-1,NA,many,TRBJ2-5,TGTGCCAGCGCGCCTTTTAAGGGGTGGGAGACCCAGTACTTC,CASAPFKGWETQYF
TRBV6-2/TRBV6-3,TRBD1,many,TRBJ1-1,TGTGCCAGCAGTTACTCTTCGGACAGGGTCACTTTCTTT,CASSYSSDRVTFF
TRBV10-3,NA,NA,TRBJ1-2,TGTGCCATCAGTGCCCCCTTGGGGGGGGAGACGAACTATGGCTACACCTTC,CAISAPLGGETNYGYTF